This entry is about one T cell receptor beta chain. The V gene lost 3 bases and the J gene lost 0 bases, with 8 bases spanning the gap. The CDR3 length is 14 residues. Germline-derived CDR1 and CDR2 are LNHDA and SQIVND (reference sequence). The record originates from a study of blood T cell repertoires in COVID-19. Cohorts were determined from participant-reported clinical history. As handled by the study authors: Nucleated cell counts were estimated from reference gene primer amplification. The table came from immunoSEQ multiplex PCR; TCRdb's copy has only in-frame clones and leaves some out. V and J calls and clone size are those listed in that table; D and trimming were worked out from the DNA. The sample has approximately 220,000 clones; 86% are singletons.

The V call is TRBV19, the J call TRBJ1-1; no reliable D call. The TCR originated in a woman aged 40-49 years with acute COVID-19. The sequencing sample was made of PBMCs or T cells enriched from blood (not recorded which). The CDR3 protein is CASSISAMNTEAFF. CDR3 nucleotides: TGTGCCAGTAGTATCAGTGCAATGAACACTGAAGCTTTCTTT.